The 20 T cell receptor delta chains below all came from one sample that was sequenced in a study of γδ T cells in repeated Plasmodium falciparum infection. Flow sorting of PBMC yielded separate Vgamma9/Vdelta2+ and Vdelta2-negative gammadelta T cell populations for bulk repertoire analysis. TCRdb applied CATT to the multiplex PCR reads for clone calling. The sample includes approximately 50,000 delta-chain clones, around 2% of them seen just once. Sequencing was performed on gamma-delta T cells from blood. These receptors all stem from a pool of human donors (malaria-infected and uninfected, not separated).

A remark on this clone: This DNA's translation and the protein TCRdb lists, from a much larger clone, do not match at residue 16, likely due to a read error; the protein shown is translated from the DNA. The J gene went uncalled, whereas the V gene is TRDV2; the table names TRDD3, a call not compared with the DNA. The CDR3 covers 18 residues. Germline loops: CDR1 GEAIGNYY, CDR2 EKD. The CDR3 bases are TGTGCCTGTGACACCTTGGGAACTGGGGGATACGACACCGATAAACCCATCTTT. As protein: CACDTLGTGGYDTDKPIF.

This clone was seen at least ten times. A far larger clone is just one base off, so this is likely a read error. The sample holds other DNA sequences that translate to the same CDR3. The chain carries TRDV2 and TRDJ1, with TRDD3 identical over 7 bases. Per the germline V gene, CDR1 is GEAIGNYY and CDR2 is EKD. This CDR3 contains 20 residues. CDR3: CACDTIEKRGTGDSTDKLIF. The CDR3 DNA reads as TGTGCCTGCGACACAATAGAAAAGAGGGGGACTGGGGATTCCACCGATAAACTCATCTTT.

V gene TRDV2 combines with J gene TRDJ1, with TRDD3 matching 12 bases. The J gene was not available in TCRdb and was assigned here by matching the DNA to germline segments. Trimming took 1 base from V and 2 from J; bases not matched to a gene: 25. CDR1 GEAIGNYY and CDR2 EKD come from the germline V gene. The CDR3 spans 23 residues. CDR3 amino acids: CACDTLVPTIVLGDTRETDKLIF. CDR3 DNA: TGTGCCTGTGACACTCTTGTTCCTACTATCGTACTGGGGGATACAAGAGAGACCGATAAACTCATCTTT.

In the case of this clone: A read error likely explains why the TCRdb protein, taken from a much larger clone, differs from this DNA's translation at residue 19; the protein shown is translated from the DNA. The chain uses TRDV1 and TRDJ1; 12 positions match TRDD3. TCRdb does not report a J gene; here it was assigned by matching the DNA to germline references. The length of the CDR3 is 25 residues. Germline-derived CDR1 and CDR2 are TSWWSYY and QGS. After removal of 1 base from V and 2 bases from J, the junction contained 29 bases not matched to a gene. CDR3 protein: CALGEPTSFLRAYRTGGYRTDKLIF. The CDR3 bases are TGTGCTCTTGGGGAACCCACCTCCTTCCTACGAGCCTATCGGACTGGGGGATACAGGACCGATAAACTCATCTTT.

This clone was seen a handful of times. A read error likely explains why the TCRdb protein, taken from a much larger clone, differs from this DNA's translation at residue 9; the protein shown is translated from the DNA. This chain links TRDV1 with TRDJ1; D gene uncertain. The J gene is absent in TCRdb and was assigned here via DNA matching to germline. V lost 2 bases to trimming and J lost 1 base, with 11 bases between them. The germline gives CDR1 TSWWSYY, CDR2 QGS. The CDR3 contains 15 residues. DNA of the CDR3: TGTGCTCTTGGGGAAAAGATTGAGGGCACCGATAAACTCATCTTT. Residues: CALGEKIEGTDKLIF.

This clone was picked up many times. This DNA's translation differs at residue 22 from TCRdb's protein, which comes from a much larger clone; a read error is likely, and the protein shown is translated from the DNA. This chain's CDR3 is CAFPVPSYPRSANYWGIIVGARDTRQMFF. CDR3 in DNA: TGTGCCTTCCCCGTGCCTTCCTACCCCAGATCCGCCAATTACTGGGGGATAATCGTCGGGGCCCGGGACACCCGACAGATGTTTTTC. This chain joins TRDV3 and TRDJ3; 11 nucleotides agree with TRDD3. Since TCRdb gives no J gene, matching the DNA to germline was used here to assign it. The trim removed 3 bases at V and 5 bases at J, leaving 45 bases unmatched. Germline CDR1 and CDR2: TVYSNPD and GDNSRS (reference sequence). The CDR3 has 29 residues.

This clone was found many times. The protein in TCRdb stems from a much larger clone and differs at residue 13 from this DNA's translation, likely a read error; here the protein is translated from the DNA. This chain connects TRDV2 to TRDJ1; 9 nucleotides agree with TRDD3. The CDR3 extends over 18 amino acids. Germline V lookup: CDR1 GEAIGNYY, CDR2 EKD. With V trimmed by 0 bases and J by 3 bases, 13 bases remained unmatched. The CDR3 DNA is TGTGCCTGTGACACCGGTTCCTTACTGGGGGAGCACTCCGATAAACTCATCTTT. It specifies CACDTGSLLGEHSDKLIF.

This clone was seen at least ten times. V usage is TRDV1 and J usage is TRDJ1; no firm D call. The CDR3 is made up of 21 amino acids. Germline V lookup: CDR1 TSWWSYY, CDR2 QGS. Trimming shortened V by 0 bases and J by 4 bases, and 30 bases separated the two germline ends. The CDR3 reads CALGELMPPWDSVGRLDKLIF. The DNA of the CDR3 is TGTGCTCTTGGGGAACTAATGCCCCCATGGGACTCGGTGGGCCGACTCGATAAACTCATCTTT.

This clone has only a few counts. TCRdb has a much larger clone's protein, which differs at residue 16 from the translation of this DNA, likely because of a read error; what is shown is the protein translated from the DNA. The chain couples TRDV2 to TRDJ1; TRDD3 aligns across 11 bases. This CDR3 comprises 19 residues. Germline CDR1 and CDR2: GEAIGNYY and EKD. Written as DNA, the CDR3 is TGTGCCTGTGACACCGTTTCTGGGGGATACTCCGGGTACACCGATACACTCATCTTT. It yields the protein CACDTVSGGYSGYTDTLIF.

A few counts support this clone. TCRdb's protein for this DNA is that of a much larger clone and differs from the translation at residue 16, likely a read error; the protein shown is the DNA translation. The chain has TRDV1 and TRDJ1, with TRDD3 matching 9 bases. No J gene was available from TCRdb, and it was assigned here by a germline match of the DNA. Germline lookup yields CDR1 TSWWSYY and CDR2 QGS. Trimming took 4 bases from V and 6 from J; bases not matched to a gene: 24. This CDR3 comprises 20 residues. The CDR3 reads CALGGAHFSLGIRRTNKLIF. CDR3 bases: TGTGCTCTTGGGGGAGCCCACTTTTCGCTGGGGATACGACGGACCAATAAACTCATCTTT.

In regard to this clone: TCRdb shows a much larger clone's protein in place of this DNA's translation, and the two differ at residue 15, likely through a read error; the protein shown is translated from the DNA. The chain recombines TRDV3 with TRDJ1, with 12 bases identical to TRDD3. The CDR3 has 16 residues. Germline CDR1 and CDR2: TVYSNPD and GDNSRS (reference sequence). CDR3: CAFFSGKLGDTDKLTF. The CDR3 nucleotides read TGTGCCTTTTTCTCCGGAAAACTGGGGGATACCGATAAACTCACCTTT.

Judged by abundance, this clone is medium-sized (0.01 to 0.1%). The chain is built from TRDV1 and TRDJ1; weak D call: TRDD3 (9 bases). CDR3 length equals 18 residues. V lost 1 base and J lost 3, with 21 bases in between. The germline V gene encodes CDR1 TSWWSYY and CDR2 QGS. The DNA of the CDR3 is TGTGCTCTTGGGGAACCTTCCTACCCCTGGGGGATCCCCGATAAACTCATCTTT. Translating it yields CALGEPSYPWGIPDKLIF.

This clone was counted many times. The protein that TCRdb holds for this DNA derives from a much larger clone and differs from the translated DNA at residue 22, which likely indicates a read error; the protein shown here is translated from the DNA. The CDR3 here is CALGSTWAAPFLFGGYDTDKLTF. CDR3 nucleotide sequence: TGTGCTCTTGGGTCAACTTGGGCGGCTCCCTTCCTGTTTGGGGGATACGACACCGATAAACTCACCTTT. TRDV1 is the V gene, and the J gene was not called; whether TRDD3, the table's D call, matches the DNA was not checked. The length of the CDR3 is 23 residues. Germline V CDR1 and CDR2: TSWWSYY, QGS.

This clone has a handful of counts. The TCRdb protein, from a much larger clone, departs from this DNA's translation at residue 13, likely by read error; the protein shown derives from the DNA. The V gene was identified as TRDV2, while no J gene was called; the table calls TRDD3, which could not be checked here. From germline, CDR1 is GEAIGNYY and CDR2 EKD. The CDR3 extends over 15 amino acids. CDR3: CACDMVGESTDKFIF. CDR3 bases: TGTGCCTGTGACATGGTGGGGGAGAGCACCGATAAATTCATCTTT.

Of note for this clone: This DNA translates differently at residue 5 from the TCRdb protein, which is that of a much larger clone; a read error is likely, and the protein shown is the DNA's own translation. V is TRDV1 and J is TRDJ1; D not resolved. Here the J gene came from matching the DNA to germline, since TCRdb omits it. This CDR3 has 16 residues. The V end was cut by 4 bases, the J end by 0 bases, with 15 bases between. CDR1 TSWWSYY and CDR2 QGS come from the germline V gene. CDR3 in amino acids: CALGGPSFFDTDKLIF. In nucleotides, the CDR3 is TGTGCTCTTGGGGGCCCGTCCTTTTTCGACACCGATAAACTCATCTTT.

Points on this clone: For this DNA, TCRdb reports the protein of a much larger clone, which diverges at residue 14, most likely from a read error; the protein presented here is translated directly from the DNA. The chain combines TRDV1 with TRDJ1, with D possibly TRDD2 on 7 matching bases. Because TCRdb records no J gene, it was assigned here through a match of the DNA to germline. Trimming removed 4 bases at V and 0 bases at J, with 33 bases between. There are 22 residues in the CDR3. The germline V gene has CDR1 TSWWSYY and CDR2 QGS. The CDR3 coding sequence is TGTGCTCTTGGGGCCTTCGTTCCTACACCGAGTTGGGGGGTCCGGTACACCGATAAACTCATCTTT. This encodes CALGAFVPTPSWGVRYTDKLIF.

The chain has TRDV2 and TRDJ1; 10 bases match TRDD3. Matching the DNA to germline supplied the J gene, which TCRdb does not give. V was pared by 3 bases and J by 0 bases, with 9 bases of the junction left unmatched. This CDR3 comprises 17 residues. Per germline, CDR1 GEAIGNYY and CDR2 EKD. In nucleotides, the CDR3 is TGTGCCTGTGACCCAGTACTGGGGGATTCGTACACCGATAAACTCATCTTT. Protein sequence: CACDPVLGDSYTDKLIF.

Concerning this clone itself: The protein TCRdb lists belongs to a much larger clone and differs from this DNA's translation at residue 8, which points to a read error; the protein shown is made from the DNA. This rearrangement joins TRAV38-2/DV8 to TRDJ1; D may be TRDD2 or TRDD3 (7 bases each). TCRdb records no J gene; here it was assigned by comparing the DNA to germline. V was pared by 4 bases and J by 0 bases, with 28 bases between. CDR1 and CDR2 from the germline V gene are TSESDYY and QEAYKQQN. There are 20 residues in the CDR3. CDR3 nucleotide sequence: TGTGCTTATAGGGGGCCTTCCTCCGTACTGGGGTCTTCGTACACCGATAAACTCATCTTT. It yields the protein CAYRGPSSVLGSSYTDKLIF.

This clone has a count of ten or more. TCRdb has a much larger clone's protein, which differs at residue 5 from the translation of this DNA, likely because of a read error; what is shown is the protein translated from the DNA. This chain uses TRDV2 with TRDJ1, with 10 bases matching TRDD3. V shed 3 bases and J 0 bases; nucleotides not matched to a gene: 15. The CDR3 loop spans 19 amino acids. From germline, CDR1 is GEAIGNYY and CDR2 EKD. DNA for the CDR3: TGTGCCTGTGACGCCGTAGGGGGGATACGCCGGCACCACACCGATAAACTCATCTTT. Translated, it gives CACDAVGGIRRHHTDKLIF.

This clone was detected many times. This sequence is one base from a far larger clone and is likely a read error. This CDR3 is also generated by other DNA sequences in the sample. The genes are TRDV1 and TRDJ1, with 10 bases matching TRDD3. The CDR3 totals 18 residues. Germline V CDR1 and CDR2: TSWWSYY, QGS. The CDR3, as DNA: TGTGCTCTTGGGGGTTGTACTGGCTGGGGGATAAGTACCGATAAACTCATCTTC. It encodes CALGGCTGWGISTDKLIF.